The 8 T cell receptor beta chains reported below all come from one sample, sequenced in a study of CD8+CD57+ T cells in acquired aplastic anemia. Profiles of TCR beta VDJ and CDR3 were generated from a genomic DNA template. MiXCR, applied by TCRdb to the reads, yields one record per CDR3 protein. This table has under 200,000 distinct CDR3 sequences, 40% to 50% appearing once. Sequencing was done on patients that had shown CD8+CD57+ cell expansion by flow cytometry. Sequenced sample: sorted CD4+, CD8+, or CD8+CD57+ T cells (not recorded which) from PBMCs. These receptors were collected from a human donor with aplastic anemia.

This clonotype was seen repeatedly, ten times or more. The CDR3 loop is CASSIGTPISGNTIYF. The CDR3 DNA sequence: TGTGCCAGTAGTATAGGAACACCGATCTCTGGAAACACCATATATTTT. V gene TRBV19 combines with J gene TRBJ1-3; no clear D. V was pared by 1 base and J by 0 bases, with 10 bases between. CDR3 length equals 16 residues. Germline loops: CDR1 LNHDA, CDR2 SQIVND (reference sequence).

The V call is TRBV27, the J call TRBJ2-7; D is perhaps TRBD1 (6 bases). The CDR3 has 15 residues. CDR1 and CDR2 (germline): MNHEY, SMNVEV (reference sequence). V shed 6 bases and J shed 2 bases, with 17 bases lying between them. The CDR3 bases are TGTGCCAGCAGCCAAGACAGGTCCTCAACCTACGAGCAGTACTTC. Translated: CASSQDRSSTYEQYF.

In its sample, this clonotype was seen once. In DNA form, the CDR3 reads TGTGCCAGCAGGTCAGGACTAGCGGGAGGGCCGGGGAGCACAGATACGCAGTATTTT. Amino acid sequence: CASRSGLAGGPGSTDTQYF. The rearrangement joins TRBV7-9 to TRBJ2-3, with 15 bases aligning to TRBD2. Germline trimming cut 6 bases from V and 0 bases from J; bases unmatched to any gene: 10. CDR1 and CDR2 (germline): SEHNR, FQNEAQ (reference sequence). The length of the CDR3 is 19 residues.

The chain combines TRBV5-1 with TRBJ2-3; TRBD2 aligns across 9 bases. Germline CDR1 SGHRS, CDR2 YFSETQ. The CDR3 has 16 residues. Unmatched junction bases numbered 2, after V lost 0 bases and J lost 0 bases. The CDR3 DNA follows: TGCGCCAGCAGCTTGGCGACTAGCGGTAGCACAGATACGCAGTATTTT. This codes for CASSLATSGSTDTQYF.

This clonotype was picked up many times. The chain links TRBV19 to TRBJ2-1; 13 bases are shared with TRBD2. V shed 4 bases and J 0 bases; nucleotides not matched to a gene: 6. The CDR3 loop spans 18 amino acids. The germline CDR1 and CDR2 sequences are LNHDA and SQIVND (reference sequence). CDR3 bases: TGTGCCAGTAGTAGGACTAGCGGGAGTGGGAGCTCCTACAATGAGCAGTTCTTC. Residues: CASSRTSGSGSSYNEQFF.

The genes are TRBV27 and TRBJ1-6, with D possibly TRBD1 on 5 matching bases. The CDR3 runs 15 residues. The V gene's germline CDR1 is MNHEY and CDR2 SMNVEV (reference sequence). The ends were cut back, 2 bases at V and 6 bases at J, with 11 bases in the middle. DNA for the CDR3: TGTGCCAGCAGTTTAGAGGGGTCTCTTAATTCACCCCTCCACTTT. Its translation is CASSLEGSLNSPLHF.

DNA for the CDR3: TGCAGTGCTAGTGGCCCTCTCGGTAGGGACTATGGCTACACCTTC. Translating it yields CSASGPLGRDYGYTF. This rearrangement joins TRBV20-1 to TRBJ1-2; D remains ambiguous. In germline, CDR1 is DFQATT, CDR2 SNEGSKA (reference sequence). CDR3 size: 15 residues. The V end lost 3 bases, the J end lost 3 bases, and 17 bases lay between the germline ends.

This chain joins TRBV10-3 and TRBJ2-7; 9 positions agree with TRBD1. This CDR3 is 14 amino acids long. With 10 bases clipped from V and 6 bases from J, the junction kept 13 bases outside the gene matches. Germline CDR1 and CDR2: ENHRY and SYGVKD. The CDR3 reads CASSTGTGLFEQYF. The CDR3, as DNA: TGTGCCAGTAGTACCGGGACAGGGCTGTTCGAGCAGTACTTC.